This T cell receptor beta chain was recorded in a study of CD4 and CD8 cells across lung adenocarcinoma regions. One entry per CDR3 protein results from TCRdb running MiXCR on the PCR reads. Of tens of thousands of distinct CDR3 sequences listed, approximately 52% are singletons. J was trimmed by 0 bases and V by 4 bases; bases with no gene match: 4. This CDR3 contains 14 residues. The germline V gene encodes CDR1 DFQATT and CDR2 SNEGSKA (reference sequence). The patients had localized lung adenocarcinoma, a non-small cell subtype. The receptor was isolated from a male donor with lung adenocarcinoma. The CD4 and CD8 labels of this study may be unreliable. The sample consisted of CD4+ T cells from the center of a lung tumor. The rearrangement joins TRBV20-1 to TRBJ2-7; 9 bases agree with TRBD2. The DNA of the CDR3 is TGCAGTGCTAAAGCGGGAGGACGCTCCTACGAGCAGTACTTC. Translating it yields CSAKAGGRSYEQYF.